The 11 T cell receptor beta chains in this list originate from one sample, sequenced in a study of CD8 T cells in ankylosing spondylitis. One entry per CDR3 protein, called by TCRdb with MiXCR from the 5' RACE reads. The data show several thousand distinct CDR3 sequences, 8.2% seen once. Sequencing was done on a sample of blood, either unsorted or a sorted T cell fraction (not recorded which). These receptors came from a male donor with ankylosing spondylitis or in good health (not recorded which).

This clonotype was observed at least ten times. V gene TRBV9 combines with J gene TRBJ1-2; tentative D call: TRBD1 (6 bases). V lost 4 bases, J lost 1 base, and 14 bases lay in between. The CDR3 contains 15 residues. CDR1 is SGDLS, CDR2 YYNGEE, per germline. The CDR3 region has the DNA TGTGCCAGCAGCCAGTGGACAGAAAGTAACTATGGCTACACCTTC. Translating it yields CASSQWTESNYGYTF. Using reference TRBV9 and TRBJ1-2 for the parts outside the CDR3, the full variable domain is DSGVTQTPKHLITATGQRVTLRCSPRSGDLSVYWYQQSLDQGLQFLIQYYNGEERAKGNILERFSAQQFPDLHSELNLSSLELGDSALYFCASSQWTESNYGYTFGSGTRLTVV.

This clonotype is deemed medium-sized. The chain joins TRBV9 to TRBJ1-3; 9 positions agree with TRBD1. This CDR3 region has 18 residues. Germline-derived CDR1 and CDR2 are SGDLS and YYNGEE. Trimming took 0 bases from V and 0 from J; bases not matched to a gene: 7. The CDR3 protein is CASSVEGRDRASGNTIYF. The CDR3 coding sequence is TGTGCCAGCAGCGTAGAGGGGCGGGACAGGGCCTCTGGAAACACCATATATTTT.

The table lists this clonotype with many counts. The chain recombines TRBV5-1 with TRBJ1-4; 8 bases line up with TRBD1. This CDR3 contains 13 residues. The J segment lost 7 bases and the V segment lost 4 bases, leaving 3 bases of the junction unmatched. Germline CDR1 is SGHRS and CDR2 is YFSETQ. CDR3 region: CASSKTGVEKLFF. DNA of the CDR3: TGCGCCAGCAGCAAGACAGGGGTTGAAAAACTGTTTTTT.

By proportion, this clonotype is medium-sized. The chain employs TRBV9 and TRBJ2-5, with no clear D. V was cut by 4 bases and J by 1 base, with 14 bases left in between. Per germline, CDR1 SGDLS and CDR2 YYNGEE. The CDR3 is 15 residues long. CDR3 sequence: CASSPTDFLQETQYF. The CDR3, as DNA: TGTGCCAGCAGCCCTACGGATTTCCTCCAAGAGACCCAGTACTTC.

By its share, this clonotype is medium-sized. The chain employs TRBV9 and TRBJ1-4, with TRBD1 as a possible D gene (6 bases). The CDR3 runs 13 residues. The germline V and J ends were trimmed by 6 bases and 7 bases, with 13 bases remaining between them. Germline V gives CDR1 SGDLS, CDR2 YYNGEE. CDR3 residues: CASMDSDGEKLFF. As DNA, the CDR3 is TGTGCCAGCATGGACAGTGATGGTGAAAAACTGTTTTTT.

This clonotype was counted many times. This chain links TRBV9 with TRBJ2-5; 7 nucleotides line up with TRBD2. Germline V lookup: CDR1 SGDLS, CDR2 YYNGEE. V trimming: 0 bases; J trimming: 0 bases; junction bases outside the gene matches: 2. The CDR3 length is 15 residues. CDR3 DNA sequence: TGTGCCAGCAGCGTAGGGACTAGGAACCAAGAGACCCAGTACTTC. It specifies CASSVGTRNQETQYF.

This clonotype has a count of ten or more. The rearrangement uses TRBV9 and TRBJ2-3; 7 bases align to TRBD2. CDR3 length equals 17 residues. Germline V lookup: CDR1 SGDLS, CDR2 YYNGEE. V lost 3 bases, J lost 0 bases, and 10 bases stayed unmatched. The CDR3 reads CASSASGRLPSTDTQYF. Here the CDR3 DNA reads TGTGCCAGCAGCGCCTCCGGGAGGCTTCCTAGCACAGATACGCAGTATTTT.

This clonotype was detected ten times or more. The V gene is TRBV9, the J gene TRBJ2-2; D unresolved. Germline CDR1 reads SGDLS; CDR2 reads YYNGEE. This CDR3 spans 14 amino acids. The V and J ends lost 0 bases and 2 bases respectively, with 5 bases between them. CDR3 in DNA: TGTGCCAGCAGCGTAGAATTCAACACCGGGGAGCTGTTTTTT. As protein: CASSVEFNTGELFF.

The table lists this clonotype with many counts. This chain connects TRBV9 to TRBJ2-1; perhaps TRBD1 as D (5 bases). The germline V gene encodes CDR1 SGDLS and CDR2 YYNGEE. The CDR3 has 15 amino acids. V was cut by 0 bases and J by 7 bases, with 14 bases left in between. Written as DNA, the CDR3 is TGTGCCAGCAGCGTAGAAGGCAGGGCGACAAATGAGCAGTTCTTC. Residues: CASSVEGRATNEQFF.

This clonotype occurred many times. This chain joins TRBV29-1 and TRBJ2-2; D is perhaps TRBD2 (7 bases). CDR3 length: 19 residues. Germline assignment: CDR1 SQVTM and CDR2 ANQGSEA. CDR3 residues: CTAPGGRRVARERSGELFF. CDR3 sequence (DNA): TGCACCGCTCCCGGGGGGCGGAGGGTTGCGCGGGAACGGTCCGGGGAGCTGTTTTTT.

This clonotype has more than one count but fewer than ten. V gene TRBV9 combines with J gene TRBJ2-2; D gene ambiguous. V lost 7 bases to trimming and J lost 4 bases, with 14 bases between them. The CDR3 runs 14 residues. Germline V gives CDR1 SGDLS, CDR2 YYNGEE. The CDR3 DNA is TGTGCCAGCGCTCCGGCCCGGGCCACCGGGGAGCTGTTTTTT. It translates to CASAPARATGELFF.